Listed here are 20 T cell receptor beta chains from one sample, sequenced in a study of identical twins' blood T cells. TCRdb reprocessed the 5' RACE reads via MiXCR and lists one record per CDR3 protein. The table lists 400,000 or so distinct CDR3 sequences, about 28% of them singletons, with around 5.6% in the top ten. Sequenced sample: PBMCs. Receptors were obtained from a woman aged 18 to 55 in good health.

V and J are TRBV29-1 and TRBJ1-1; D is unresolved. This CDR3 comprises 10 residues. V gave up 7 bases and J gave up 7 bases, with 10 bases separating them. The V gene's germline CDR1 is SQVTM and CDR2 ANQGSEA. CDR3 residues: CSALSIEAFF. The CDR3 DNA is TGCAGCGCGCTAAGCATTGAAGCTTTCTTT. The full variable domain, rest sourced from reference TRBV29-1 and TRBJ1-1, is SAVISQKPSRDICQRGTSLTIQCQVDSQVTMMFWYRQQPGQSLTLIATANQGSEATYESGFVIDKFPISRPNLTFSTLTVSNMSPEDSSIYLCSALSIEAFFGQGTRLTVV.

CDR3 in amino acids: CSVGSPGVETQYF. The CDR3 nucleotides read TGCAGCGTTGGTTCTCCGGGGGTGGAGACCCAGTACTTC. This rearrangement joins TRBV29-1 to TRBJ2-5; TRBD2 is a possible D gene (6 bases). From germline, CDR1 is SQVTM and CDR2 ANQGSEA. Trimming took off 4 bases at V and 5 bases at J, with 14 bases between the two ends. CDR3 size: 13 residues.

This clonotype was seen a few times. The chain combines TRBV20-1 with TRBJ1-2, with D perhaps matching TRBD1 (6 bases). This CDR3 region has 12 residues. Germline V gene data show CDR1 as DFQATT and CDR2 as SNEGSKA (reference sequence). Trimming took 7 bases from V and 7 from J, leaving 16 bases between them. The CDR3 nucleotides are TGCAGTGTTACCACAGGGAACGTTGGCTACACCTTC. This gives the protein CSVTTGNVGYTF.

The chain has TRBV2 and TRBJ1-5; D may be TRBD1 (6 bases). Trimming cost V 6 bases and J 0 bases, with 12 bases left between them. The germline V gene encodes CDR1 SNHLY and CDR2 FYNNEI. The CDR3 consists of 15 residues. In DNA, the CDR3 is TGTGCCAGCAGGGGAGAGGGGGTTAGCAATCAGCCCCAGCATTTT. It translates to CASRGEGVSNQPQHF.

The table lists this clonotype with a few counts. The chain employs TRBV29-1 and TRBJ1-2; D call uncertain. The CDR3 has 11 amino acids. CDR1 and CDR2 (germline): SQVTM, ANQGSEA. V gave up 3 bases and J gave up 8 bases, with 10 bases separating them. This CDR3 is CSVEGRRGYTF. In DNA form, the CDR3 reads TGCAGCGTTGAGGGGAGAAGGGGCTACACCTTC.

The chain combines TRBV5-1 with TRBJ1-1; TRBD1 might be the D (5 bases). There are 15 residues in the CDR3. The V end lost 2 bases, the J end lost 2 bases, and 13 bases lay between the germline ends. Germline CDR1 reads SGHRS; CDR2 reads YFSETQ. Here the CDR3 reads CASSLPGARNTEAFF. The DNA for the CDR3 is TGCGCCAGCAGCTTACCCGGGGCTCGAAACACTGAAGCTTTCTTT.

The chain links TRBV5-1 to TRBJ2-1; no reliable D call. V was trimmed by 3 bases and J by 0 bases, leaving 10 bases between them. CDR1 and CDR2 from the germline V gene are SGHRS and YFSETQ. The CDR3 runs 15 residues. The CDR3 sequence is CASSSALSSYNEQFF. CDR3 DNA sequence: TGCGCCAGCAGCTCGGCACTGAGCTCCTACAATGAGCAGTTCTTC.

This clonotype has just a few counts. CDR3 sequence (DNA): TGCGCCAGCAGCCAAGTAGGGACTAGCGACAGCACAGATACGCAGTATTTT. Translating it yields CASSQVGTSDSTDTQYF. V and J are TRBV4-1 and TRBJ2-3, with 10 bases aligning to TRBD2. The CDR3 runs 17 residues. CDR1 is MGHRA and CDR2 is YSYEKL in the germline V gene. Trimming at V came to 1 base and at J to 0 bases, leaving 4 bases not matched to a gene.

This clonotype was counted between two and nine times. The CDR3 is CASSYRGTNTGELFF. DNA of the CDR3: TGTGCCAGCAGTTACCGGGGTACTAACACCGGGGAGCTGTTTTTT. The chain links TRBV3-1 to TRBJ2-2, with D tentatively TRBD2 (5 bases). The V gene's germline CDR1 is LGHDT and CDR2 YNNKEL (reference sequence). This CDR3 comprises 15 residues. V was shortened by 6 bases and J by 2 bases, with 13 bases between the two germline ends.

This clonotype was counted only a few times. The chain is built from TRBV29-1 and TRBJ2-2; possible D gene TRBD2, 5 bases. There are 14 residues in the CDR3. Germline values: CDR1 SQVTM, CDR2 ANQGSEA. V was shortened by 5 bases and J by 2 bases, with 12 bases between the two germline ends. CDR3 sequence reads: CSVLAGLNTGELFF. CDR3 sequence (DNA): TGCAGCGTTCTTGCAGGACTTAACACCGGGGAGCTGTTTTTT.

The chain joins TRBV20-1 to TRBJ2-2, with D hard to call. The CDR3 has 14 residues. Germline V lookup: CDR1 DFQATT, CDR2 SNEGSKA (reference sequence). Deletions cut 0 bases from V and 7 bases from J, with 12 bases between. CDR3 bases: TGCAGTGCTAGAGATGGGTCTGATCTCGGGGAGCTGTTTTTT. This gives the protein CSARDGSDLGELFF.

CDR3 sequence reads: CASSVNPGPKNIQYF. As DNA, the CDR3 is TGTGCCAGCAGCGTAAATCCCGGGCCCAAAAACATTCAGTACTTC. The rearrangement joins TRBV9 to TRBJ2-4; D remains ambiguous. The CDR3 is 15 residues long. Trimming removed 1 base at V and 2 bases at J, with 10 bases between. Germline V lookup: CDR1 SGDLS, CDR2 YYNGEE.

The table lists this clonotype with a count of one. The conserved final phenylalanine or tryptophan is absent from the CDR3, which likely points to a read error. The J gene is TRBJ2-1, the V gene TRBV20-1; D is unclear. This CDR3 is 13 amino acids long. Looked up from germline, CDR1 is DFQATT and CDR2 is SNEGSKA (reference sequence). V lost 2 bases and J 0 bases, leaving 5 bases between the germline ends. CDR3 loop: CSARLSSYNEQFL. Written as DNA, the CDR3 is TGCAGTGCTAGACTAAGCTCCTACAATGAGCAGTTCTTA.

In its sample, this clonotype was seen a few times. This sequence joins TRBV6-2 or TRBV6-3 and TRBJ1-1, with D maybe TRBD1 (5 bases). CDR3 length: 14 residues. CDR1 and CDR2 from the germline V gene are MNHEY and SVGEGT. The germline V and J ends were trimmed by 8 bases and 6 bases, with 19 bases remaining between them. CDR3 bases: TGTGCCAGCCTTCGGGACTTAGTAATCCCTGAAGCTTTCTTT. Protein sequence: CASLRDLVIPEAFF.

The chain joins TRBV5-1 to TRBJ1-4; the D gene is possibly TRBD1 (6 bases). The CDR3 sequence is 14 residues long. V lost 2 bases, J lost 8 bases, and 13 bases lay in between. Germline lookup yields CDR1 SGHRS and CDR2 YFSETQ. DNA of the CDR3: TGCGCCAGCAGCTTTACGGACGGGGGCGAAAAACTGTTTTTT. Translating it yields CASSFTDGGEKLFF.

The chain employs TRBV5-1 and TRBJ2-2; the D gene could be TRBD1 or TRBD2 (5 bases each). This CDR3 comprises 16 residues. The ends were cut back, 2 bases at V and 0 bases at J, with 11 bases in the middle. Germline CDR1 SGHRS, CDR2 YFSETQ. The CDR3 region has the DNA TGCGCCAGCAGCTTCGGGACGGTCGCGAACACCGGGGAGCTGTTTTTT. It encodes CASSFGTVANTGELFF.

The chain has TRBV24-1 and TRBJ2-1, with 10 positions matching TRBD2. Trimming removed 2 bases from V and 2 bases from J; junction bases left unmatched: 8. Germline CDR1 and CDR2: KGHDR and SFDVKD. The CDR3 loop spans 18 amino acids. The CDR3 region is CATSDCRSGGATYNEQFF. Here the CDR3 DNA reads TGTGCCACCAGTGATTGTCGCAGCGGGGGGGCTACCTACAATGAGCAGTTCTTC.

V and J are TRBV6-6 and TRBJ1-2; D perhaps matches TRBD1 (5 bases). The CDR3 is 12 amino acids. Between the trimmed V and J ends, which lost 2 bases and 6 bases, there was a span of 7 bases. Germline V gene data show CDR1 as MNHNY and CDR2 as SVGAGI (reference sequence). CDR3 sequence (DNA): TGTGCCAGCAGTTACCCCAGGGATGGCTACACCTTC. It specifies CASSYPRDGYTF.

In the case of this clonotype: One base away lies a much larger clone, so this may be a sequencing read error. The genes are TRBV7-6 and TRBJ2-1; possible D gene TRBD2, 6 bases. CDR1 SGHVS and CDR2 FNYEAQ come from the germline V gene. The CDR3 contains 15 residues. Trimming cost V 1 base and J 10 bases, with 17 bases left between them. The CDR3 reads CASSLGRAGIGEQFF. CDR3 DNA sequence: TGTGCCAGCAGCTTAGGACGGGCGGGGATCGGAGAGCAGTTCTTC.

The chain combines TRBV9 with TRBJ2-1; D is uncertain. CDR1 and CDR2 from the germline V gene are SGDLS and YYNGEE. This CDR3 comprises 13 residues. With 3 bases removed from V and 4 bases from J, the gap between germline ends came to 8 bases. The CDR3 DNA reads as TGTGCCAGCAGCGGACCACAGTACAATGAGCAGTTCTTC. Amino acids: CASSGPQYNEQFF.